The clone carrying this T cell receptor beta chain was observed a handful of times. Its antigen is not identified. The data stem from a study of blood T cells in healthy people across ages. Study information: T cells yielded about one barcoded beta molecule per two cells through template switching.

The CDR3 loop spans 14 amino acids. Germline CDR1 is LGHDT and CDR2 is YNNKEL (reference sequence). V shed 4 bases and J 8 bases; nucleotides not matched to a gene: 11. General observations from the study: The study could not conclusively compare naive and antigen-experienced cells, given its unsorted PBMCs.

A J-beta primer mix and a sample-barcoded 5' primer were used in a second PCR of about 7 to 12 cycles. Tagging of each cDNA molecule was performed by a template-switch adaptor with 12 random nucleotides. Via MiXCR, TCRdb re-called the 5' RACE reads, giving one row per CDR3 protein. The sample consists of approximately 1,100,000 distinct CDR3 sequences, 35% to 55% of them appearing once. Sequenced material: blood. The chain employs TRBV3-1 and TRBJ2-7; 7 nucleotides agree with TRBD2. This clonotype originated in a woman aged 55-69 years in good health. In nucleotides, the CDR3 is TGTGCCAGCAGCCTATGGCGGGAGTTTTACAAGCAGTACTTC. As protein: CASSLWREFYKQYF.